One sample yielded the 15 T cell receptor beta chains listed below, sequenced in a study of technical replicates of blood from several donors (dated by TCRdb to 2017 to 2019). Receptors were amplified or captured by the immunoSEQ multiplex PCR assay. Entries here come from immuneACCESS through TCRdb and include only in-frame sequences with V and J called. Some clones fail to appear in such tables; in the studies checked, an unresolved V gene covers under half of the shortfall, and the cause of the remainder is unknown. Present in this sample are roughly 68,000 clones, approximately 90% of which were seen just once. About 0.38% of the sample comes from the top ten. Sequencing was carried out using T cells isolated from PBMCs. Every receptor here comes from a human donor in good health.

J is TRBJ2-7 and V is TRBV5-6; 9 nucleotides line up with TRBD1. The CDR3 is 16 residues long. Germline V gene sequence: CDR1 SGHDT, CDR2 YYEEEE. Trimming at V came to 0 bases and at J to 0 bases, leaving 4 bases not matched to a gene. The CDR3 DNA reads TGTGCCAGCAGCTTGGCAGGGACAGGGATCTCCTACGAGCAGTACTTC. It encodes CASSLAGTGISYEQYF. The full variable domain, its missing parts supplied by reference TRBV5-6 and TRBJ2-7, is DAGVTQSPTHLIKTRGQQVTLRCSPKSGHDTVSWYQQALGQGPQFIFQYYEEEERQRGNFPDRFSGHQFPNYSSELNVNALLLGDSALYLCASSLAGTGISYEQYFGPGTRLTVT.

The chain carries TRBV7-3 and TRBJ1-5; D is ambiguous. The CDR3 runs to 18 residues. V lost 5 bases, J lost 0 bases, and 20 bases lay in between. The germline V gene encodes CDR1 SGHTA and CDR2 FQGTGA. The DNA of the CDR3 is TGTGCCAGCAGCCGCTGTCTACAACAGAAATATAGCAATCAGCCCCAGCATTTT. This sequence encodes CASSRCLQQKYSNQPQHF.

For the CDR3, the DNA is TGTGCCAGCAGCCAAGATACCGGGACAACTGGAAACACCATATATTTT. Amino acids: CASSQDTGTTGNTIYF. The chain links TRBV4-2 to TRBJ1-3, with D perhaps TRBD1 (6 bases). CDR1 and CDR2 (germline): LGHNA, YNFKEQ. V was trimmed by 0 bases and J by 2 bases, leaving 11 bases between them. The CDR3 contains 16 residues.

The V gene is TRBV29-1, the J gene TRBJ2-3; TRBD1 matches at 9 bases. The CDR3 sequence is 13 residues long. V lost 6 bases and J lost 1; bases outside the gene matches: 2. Germline values: CDR1 SQVTM, CDR2 ANQGSEA. Here the CDR3 reads CSVGQGGTDTQYF. As DNA, the CDR3 is TGCAGCGTGGGACAGGGAGGCACAGATACGCAGTATTTT.

This clone was seen only once. The rearrangement uses TRBV7-2 and TRBJ1-4; unclear D gene. V was clipped by 5 bases and J by 3 bases, with 10 bases between them. Germline CDR1 reads SGHTA; CDR2 reads FQGNSA. This CDR3 has 14 residues. CDR3 DNA: TGTGCCAGCAGCCAAAAGGGAGCTAATGAAAAACTGTTTTTT. This gives the protein CASSQKGANEKLFF.

The rearrangement links TRBV6-5 to TRBJ2-1, with 11 bases that match TRBD2. CDR1 and CDR2 (germline): MNHEY, SVGAGI. Trimming at V came to 7 bases and at J to 9 bases, leaving 11 bases not matched to a gene. The CDR3 spans 15 residues. DNA of the CDR3: TGTGCCAGCACAAGAAGCCTAGCGGGAGGTTTTGAGCAGTTCTTC. It is translated as CASTRSLAGGFEQFF.

The rearrangement uses TRBV5-6 and TRBJ2-2; 10 nucleotides match TRBD2. There are 16 residues in the CDR3. V shed 4 bases and J 4 bases; nucleotides not matched to a gene: 7. Germline V lookup: CDR1 SGHDT, CDR2 YYEEEE. Here the CDR3 reads CASSPGLAGATGELFF. The CDR3 DNA reads TGTGCCAGCAGCCCGGGCCTAGCGGGAGCCACCGGGGAGCTGTTTTTT.

The chain is built from TRBV5-6 and TRBJ1-2; maybe TRBD1 (6 bases). The CDR3 length is 14 residues. V dropped 4 bases and J dropped 0 bases, with 10 bases sitting between them. Germline CDR1 is SGHDT and CDR2 is YYEEEE. CDR3 sequence (DNA): TGTGCCAGCAGCCCGGACAGTTCTAACTATGGCTACACCTTC. The encoded protein is CASSPDSSNYGYTF.

This clone was seen a handful of times. This chain connects TRBV25-1 to TRBJ2-7; the match to TRBD1 covers 8 bases. The CDR3 sequence is 13 residues long. V shed 5 bases, J shed 7 bases, and the junction held 7 bases outside the gene matches. The germline V gene encodes CDR1 MGHDK and CDR2 SYGVNS. The chain's CDR3 is CASSRQGFLEQYF. DNA of the CDR3: TGTGCCAGCAGTCGACAGGGGTTTTTGGAGCAGTACTTC.

The chain has TRBV28 and TRBJ1-1; D is ambiguous. The germline V gene encodes CDR1 MDHEN and CDR2 SYDVKM. V lost 4 bases, J lost 6 bases, and 15 bases lay in between. The length of the CDR3 is 14 residues. The DNA of the CDR3 is TGTGCCAGCAGTTCAAGGCGTTCAGAGGCTGAAGCTTTCTTT. Its protein is CASSSRRSEAEAFF.

The chain is built from TRBV9 and TRBJ1-5, with TRBD1 matching over 11 bases. The junction had 4 bases not matched to a gene; V was cut back by 2 bases and J by 3 bases. Germline CDR1 and CDR2: SGDLS and YYNGEE. This CDR3 has 16 amino acids. The CDR3 DNA follows: TGTGCCAGCAGCGTTGGGACAGGGGGTATCAATCAGCCCCAGCATTTT. Residues: CASSVGTGGINQPQHF.

CDR3 nucleotides: TGTGCCAGCAGCGTCATATCCGGGACAGGGGAAAACTATGGCTACACCTTC. Protein: CASSVISGTGENYGYTF. The rearrangement links TRBV11-2 to TRBJ1-2, with TRBD1 matching 10 bases. V gave up 5 bases and J gave up 2 bases; unmatched junction bases: 11. Germline-derived CDR1 and CDR2 are SGHAT and FQNNGV. The CDR3 is 17 amino acids.

The V and J genes are TRBV19 and TRBJ1-5, with D unclear. CDR1 is LNHDA and CDR2 is SQIVND in the germline V gene (reference sequence). The CDR3 consists of 12 residues. The V end was cut by 1 base, the J end by 7 bases, with 5 bases between. CDR3 sequence reads: CASSIVAQPQHF. DNA for the CDR3: TGTGCCAGTAGTATAGTGGCCCAGCCCCAGCATTTT.

The gene calls are TRBV6-5 and TRBJ2-7; possible D gene TRBD1, 5 bases. Germline V CDR1 and CDR2: MNHEY, SVGAGI. This CDR3 comprises 14 residues. Trimming shortened V by 6 bases and J by 5 bases, and 17 bases separated the two germline ends. The CDR3 reads CASSTTPTGHEQYF. The CDR3 DNA is TGTGCCAGCAGCACCACCCCTACAGGCCACGAGCAGTACTTC.

The chain uses TRBV4-1 and TRBJ2-1, with a tentative D call TRBD2 (6 bases). Germline V gene data show CDR1 as MGHRA and CDR2 as YSYEKL. CDR3 length equals 15 residues. Between the trimmed V and J ends, which lost 1 base and 4 bases, there was a span of 11 bases. CDR3 bases: TGCGCCAGCAGCCAAGGGAGCGGGCGTTACAATGAGCAGTTCTTC. This encodes CASSQGSGRYNEQFF.